The 4 T cell receptor beta chains reported below all come from one sample, sequenced in a study of cytomegalovirus exposure and HLA in healthy donors. 13 Jbeta primers and 60 Vbeta primers were used for the PCR. The table came from immunoSEQ multiplex PCR; TCRdb's copy has only in-frame clones and leaves some out. The sample yields about 180,000 clones, over 70% seen once. Specimen: PBMCs. Receptor source: a woman aged 30 to 39 in good health and CMV-seropositive.

V and J are TRBV4-3 and TRBJ1-1, with TRBD1 identical over 7 bases. Germline CDR1 and CDR2: LGHNA and YSLEER. The J segment lost 5 bases and the V segment lost 1 base, leaving 10 bases of the junction unmatched. The CDR3 is made up of 16 amino acids. CDR3 residues: CASSQAPGGISTEAFF. CDR3 bases: TGCGCCAGCAGCCAAGCCCCAGGGGGTATCTCTACTGAAGCTTTCTTT.

This clone was detected only a few times. The gene calls are TRBV7-9 and TRBJ1-2; 12 nucleotides align to TRBD1. This CDR3 region has 14 residues. Germline V lookup: CDR1 SEHNR, CDR2 FQNEAQ (reference sequence). J was trimmed by 8 bases and V by 4 bases; bases with no gene match: 5. The CDR3 DNA reads TGTGCCAGCAGCTCCCGGGACAGGGGGCCCGGCTACACCTTC. Its translation: CASSSRDRGPGYTF.

This clone was observed a single time. The rearrangement links TRBV5-4 to TRBJ2-6, with 8 nucleotides matching TRBD2. Germline CDR1 and CDR2: SGHNT and YYREEE (reference sequence). The CDR3 totals 16 residues. The ends lost 1 base at V and 4 bases at J; junction bases unmatched: 4. The CDR3 bases are TGTGCCAGCAGCTTGCCGGGGGGGCCGGGGGCCAACGTCCTGACTTTC. It yields the protein CASSLPGGPGANVLTF. Full variable domain (outside the CDR3, taken from reference TRBV5-4 and TRBJ2-6): ETGVTQSPTHLIKTRGQQVTLRCSSQSGHNTVSWYQQALGQGPQFIFQYYREEENGRGNFPPRFSGLQFPNYSSELNVNALELDDSALYLCASSLPGGPGANVLTFGAGSRLTVL.

J is TRBJ1-1 and V is TRBV4-1; 7 bases align to TRBD1. There are 15 residues in the CDR3. The germline V gene has CDR1 MGHRA and CDR2 YSYEKL. Trimming took 0 bases from V and 2 from J; bases not matched to a gene: 3. CDR3 loop: CASSQERGLNTEAFF. The CDR3, as DNA: TGCGCCAGCAGCCAAGAGAGGGGGCTTAACACTGAAGCTTTCTTT.